This T cell receptor beta chain was documented in a study of TIL therapy for anti-PD-1-resistant metastatic lung cancer (dated by TCRdb to the early 2020s). Study-level background: Enrolled patients had a median age of around 50 years (range 38-75) and a median tumor PD-L1 proportion score of less than 7.5%. Across the cohort, whole-exome sequencing showed a median non-synonymous tumor mutation burden of roughly 1.5 mutations per megabase. Tumor and peripheral blood T cell receptor beta sequencing was used to track clonotypes across tumor, expanded TIL product and serial blood samples. The cohort was predominantly lung adenocarcinoma, with a handful of EGFR-mutant and two ALK-rearranged tumors, and half of patients were current or former smokers.

The paper as a whole reports these results and caveats: Compared with baseline intratumoral T cells, expanded TIL cultures were more clonal and less diverse (median clonality roughly 6% vs 31%, p < 0.0001). Because the cohort was highly selected, with more treatment-naive, never-smoker and oncogene-addicted patients than is typical, generalizability is limited. TIL culture showed high clonal turnover, with many enriched product clones undetected in the baseline tumor, suggesting clonal contraction rather than faithful expansion. The study protocol defined all tumor marker inferences as exploratory.

The immunoSEQ v3 hsTCRB kit was used to amplify TCR beta CDR3 regions from genomic DNA through bias-controlled multiplex PCR. An Illumina NextSeq 500 was used to sequence the TCR libraries, reaching approximately 2 million read pairs at survey level or 5-6 million at deep level. As for the authors' bioinformatics: V, D and J genes were assigned, non-productive sequences were removed, and clonality was reported by immunoSEQ Analyzer software. Repertoires of infused TIL and blood were compared using productive Simpson clonality and the Morisita overlap index of productive TRB rearrangements. Imported from immuneACCESS, the table was reduced by TCRdb to in-frame sequences with V and J called. These copies leave out some clones; in studies compared against another copy, an unresolved V gene accounts for under half, and the cause of the remainder is not known. That table supplies the V and J calls and clone size; D and trimming were determined from the DNA. The sample records more than 20,000 clones, 63% of which are singletons. The ten most abundant clones make up around 15% of the sample.

The CDR3 has 12 amino acids, counting the end cysteine and phenylalanine. The retained sequence is limited to the CDR3, 36 bases, with the frame set at the first base. Cut back by 1 base and 3 bases, the V and J ends lie 4 bases apart. CDR1 and CDR2 are read off the germline V gene as SGHDN and FVKESK. This clone was seen only a few times. Its antigen remains unidentified. Base qualities were left out, and no much larger clone turns up one base away. According to the study, the label for this sample's time point signals: pre-treatment sample, taken before nivolumab and TIL therapy. The baseline tumor samples, taken from the same resection that was used to grow TIL, were excised metastases, most often pleural nodules or supraclavicular lymph nodes. Before any PD-1/PD-L1 blockade was given, tumors were harvested, nivolumab was then administered, and patients who progressed went on to receive lymphodepletion, an infusion of expanded TIL, and IL-2. Adults with stage 4 NSCLC were enrolled from October 2017 to early 2020 in a dual-center phase I trial. The samples were obtained from a phase I trial that was single-arm and open-label and tested tumor-infiltrating lymphocyte therapy combined with nivolumab in advanced non-small cell lung cancer. Parts of each resected tumor were snap-frozen in liquid nitrogen and kept at -80 degrees C. Using laser-capture macrodissection, tumor regions of interest were selected on H&E sections, then pulverized into approximately 15 mg aliquots and extracted using Qiagen Allprep kits.

Sequenced material: tumor tissue, taken at baseline. This TCR was recovered from a woman aged 25 to 80 with non-small cell lung cancer. The V and J segments used are TRBV14 and TRBJ2-7, with the D gene not clear enough to name. The nucleotide sequence is given as TGTGCCAGCAGCCAAGCTGACTACGAGCAGTACTTC. This encodes CASSQADYEQYF.